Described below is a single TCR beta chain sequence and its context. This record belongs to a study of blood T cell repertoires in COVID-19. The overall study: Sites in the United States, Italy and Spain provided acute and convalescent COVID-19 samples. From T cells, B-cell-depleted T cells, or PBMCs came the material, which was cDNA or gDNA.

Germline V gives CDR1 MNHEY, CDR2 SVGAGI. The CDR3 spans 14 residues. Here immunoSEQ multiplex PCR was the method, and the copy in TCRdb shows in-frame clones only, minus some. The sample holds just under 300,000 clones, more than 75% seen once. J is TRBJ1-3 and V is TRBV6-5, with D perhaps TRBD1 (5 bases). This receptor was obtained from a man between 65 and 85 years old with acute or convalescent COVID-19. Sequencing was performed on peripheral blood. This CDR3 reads CGVGRLSSGNTIYF. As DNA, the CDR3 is TGTGGAGTGGGGCGCCTAAGCTCTGGAAACACCATATATTTT.